These 24 T cell receptor beta chains were all obtained from the same sample, sequenced in a study of T cells and Merkel cell carcinoma outcomes. TCRdb's table, derived via immunoSEQ multiplex PCR, lists solely in-frame clones and lacks some. The sample holds under 8,000 clones; 90% are singletons and the top ten take around 2.8%. Sequenced sample: tumor tissue from Merkel cell carcinoma. The receptors originated from a human donor with Merkel cell carcinoma.

V and J are TRBV6-5 and TRBJ2-6; D unclear. The CDR3 covers 13 residues. CDR1 is MNHEY, CDR2 SVGAGI, per germline. V was pared by 6 bases and J by 8 bases, with 11 bases between. CDR3 bases: TGTGCCAGCAGAAGAGAGTCTTCCAACGTCCTGACTTTC. Its translation: CASRRESSNVLTF.

The rearrangement joins TRBV2 to TRBJ2-5; D might be TRBD1 (5 bases). CDR1 is SNHLY, CDR2 FYNNEI, per germline. Deletions cut 6 bases from V and 1 base from J, with 12 bases between. This CDR3 is 14 amino acids long. CDR3 nucleotides: TGTGCCAGCAGCACAGCAGGGCCCCAAGAGACCCAGTACTTC. This translates into CASSTAGPQETQYF. Looking up the rest from reference TRBV2 and TRBJ2-5 gives the full variable domain: EPEVTQTPSHQVTQMGQEVILRCVPISNHLYFYWYRQILGQKVEFLVSFYNNEISEKSEIFDDQFSVERPDGSNFTLKIRSTKLEDSAMYFCASSTAGPQETQYFGPGTRLLVL.

The chain carries TRBV6-4 and TRBJ2-2; 9 bases fit TRBD2. The CDR3 sequence is 16 residues long. The J segment lost 2 bases and the V segment lost 2 bases, leaving 3 bases of the junction unmatched. CDR1 and CDR2 (germline): MRHNA, SNTAGT. Written as DNA, the CDR3 is TGTGCCAGCAGTGACATTAGCGGGAGTAACACCGGGGAGCTGTTTTTT. Translated: CASSDISGSNTGELFF.

The rearrangement uses TRBV11-3 and TRBJ2-3; no definite D call. Trimming removed 5 bases from V and 6 bases from J, with 9 bases in between. Germline CDR1 SGHNT, CDR2 YENEEA. The CDR3 length is 12 residues. The DNA for the CDR3 is TGTGCCAGCAGCCTCCCCGGGGATACGCAGTATTTT. Protein: CASSLPGDTQYF.

This chain links TRBV7-2 with TRBJ2-1, with TRBD2 matching 11 bases. CDR1 and CDR2 (germline): SGHTA, FQGNSA. This CDR3 comprises 15 residues. J lost 8 bases, V lost 5 bases, and 8 bases had no gene match. The CDR3 region is CASSLSLAGGHEQFF. The DNA for the CDR3 is TGTGCCAGCAGCCTGTCTTTAGCGGGGGGGCATGAGCAGTTCTTC.

V gene TRBV9 combines with J gene TRBJ1-2; D is possibly TRBD1 (5 bases). V gave up 4 bases and J gave up 2 bases, with 24 bases separating them. The CDR3 is 18 amino acids. Germline assignment: CDR1 SGDLS and CDR2 YYNGEE. For the CDR3, the DNA is TGTGCCAGCAGCACTGCGGGACCACGTTCCTCGATAAACTATGGCTACACCTTC. Translation: CASSTAGPRSSINYGYTF.

The chain recombines TRBV12-5 with TRBJ2-1; possibly TRBD2 for D (5 bases). Germline lookup yields CDR1 LGHNT and CDR2 FRNRAP. This CDR3 spans 15 amino acids. Trimming left V 5 bases short and J 3 bases short, with 14 bases between. The CDR3 DNA is TGTGCTAGTGGTGGCGGGTGGGGAATCTACAATGAGCAGTTCTTC. Its translation is CASGGGWGIYNEQFF.

The chain carries TRBV7-8 and TRBJ1-6; tentatively, D is TRBD1 (5 bases). CDR1 and CDR2 (germline): SGHVS, FQNEAQ. V was clipped by 1 base and J by 7 bases, with 11 bases between them. The CDR3 sequence is 15 residues long. Here the CDR3 reads CASSLGQGGNSPLHF. Here the CDR3 DNA reads TGTGCCAGCAGCTTAGGTCAGGGAGGAAATTCACCCCTCCACTTT.

CDR3 loop: CASSLEGNSDTQYF. The CDR3, as DNA: TGCGCCAGCAGCTTGGAGGGGAATTCGGATACGCAGTATTTT. V is TRBV5-1 and J is TRBJ2-3, with TRBD1 as a possible D gene (5 bases). Germline V gene data show CDR1 as SGHRS and CDR2 as YFSETQ. The length of the CDR3 is 14 residues. Trimming cost V 0 bases and J 6 bases, with 11 bases left between them.

The gene calls are TRBV2 and TRBJ2-1; D uncertain. The CDR3 is made up of 15 amino acids. Germline V CDR1 and CDR2: SNHLY, FYNNEI. V dropped 5 bases and J dropped 6 bases, with 17 bases sitting between them. CDR3 in DNA: TGTGCCAGCAGTCTTGGGTCCGTTCCCCCCAATGAGCAGTTCTTC. Its translation is CASSLGSVPPNEQFF.

This clone was detected once. The rearrangement links TRBV9 to TRBJ1-1; D is undetermined. The CDR3 extends over 11 amino acids. With 4 bases removed from V and 2 bases from J, the gap between germline ends came to 3 bases. Germline-derived CDR1 and CDR2 are SGDLS and YYNGEE. In nucleotides, the CDR3 is TGTGCCAGCAGCCCCAACACTGAAGCTTTCTTT. It codes for CASSPNTEAFF.

The V and J genes are TRBV18 and TRBJ2-7; D is possibly TRBD2 (6 bases). The V and J ends lost 3 bases and 0 bases respectively, with 12 bases between them. The CDR3 is 15 amino acids. The V gene's germline CDR1 is KGHSH and CDR2 LQKENI. The CDR3 sequence: CASSPGLGSSYEQYV. As DNA, the CDR3 is TGTGCCAGCTCACCGGGACTGGGGAGCTCCTACGAGCAGTACGTC.

The chain employs TRBV19 and TRBJ1-2; 9 bases line up with TRBD1. J was trimmed by 2 bases and V by 5 bases; bases with no gene match: 3. From germline, CDR1 is LNHDA and CDR2 SQIVND (reference sequence). This CDR3 has 14 residues. In DNA, the CDR3 is TGTGCCAGTAGTTTCGGGACAGGGAACTATGGCTACACCTTC. It encodes CASSFGTGNYGYTF.

This clone was seen a single time. The V and J genes are TRBV2 and TRBJ2-3; D gene unclear. The V gene's germline CDR1 is SNHLY and CDR2 FYNNEI. The V gene lost 4 bases and the J gene lost 3 bases, with 8 bases spanning the gap. CDR3 length equals 13 residues. For the CDR3, the DNA is TGTGCCAGCAGTGTTCCCGGGACAGATACGCAGTATTTT. It specifies CASSVPGTDTQYF.

V and J are TRBV10-3 and TRBJ2-1, with 11 positions matching TRBD1. The germline V gene has CDR1 ENHRY and CDR2 SYGVKD. The junction had 7 bases not matched to a gene; V was cut back by 6 bases and J by 9 bases. The CDR3 has 14 amino acids. The chain's CDR3 is CAISAGTGGSEQFF. In DNA form, the CDR3 reads TGTGCCATCAGCGCCGGGACAGGGGGAAGTGAGCAGTTCTTC.

This rearrangement joins TRBV7-3 to TRBJ2-7, with D uncertain. The length of the CDR3 is 13 residues. Germline CDR1 is SGHTA and CDR2 is FQGTGA. The V gene lost 2 bases and the J gene lost 6 bases, with 11 bases spanning the gap. CDR3 sequence (DNA): TGTGCCAGCAGCTTATCAGCAGGAAGCGAGCAGTACGTC. It is translated as CASSLSAGSEQYV.

The rearrangement uses TRBV6-4 and TRBJ2-3, with D unresolved. Per the germline V gene, CDR1 is MRHNA and CDR2 is SNTAGT. The CDR3 sequence is 12 residues long. Trimming pared 6 bases from V and 1 base from J, leaving 5 bases between. The CDR3 loop reads CASRDRTDTQYF. In DNA form, the CDR3 reads TGTGCCAGCAGGGACCGCACAGATACGCAGTATTTT.

The rearrangement joins TRBV29-1 to TRBJ1-2, with no clear D. V lost 2 bases to trimming and J lost 4 bases, with 14 bases between them. This CDR3 region has 14 residues. Germline lookup yields CDR1 SQVTM and CDR2 ANQGSEA. The CDR3 loop reads CSVESQESGYGYTF. The CDR3 region has the DNA TGCAGCGTTGAAAGCCAGGAGAGTGGCTATGGCTACACCTTC.

CDR3 sequence reads: CAWSVEDRGGEKLFF. The CDR3 DNA is TGTGCCTGGAGTGTTGAGGACAGGGGTGGTGAAAAACTGTTTTTT. The V call is TRBV30, the J call TRBJ1-4, with TRBD1 matching over 9 bases. The germline V gene has CDR1 GTSNPN and CDR2 SVGIG (reference sequence). The CDR3 is made up of 15 amino acids. V shed 0 bases and J 7 bases; nucleotides not matched to a gene: 6.

The V call is TRBV21-1, the J call TRBJ1-1; TRBD1, as called in the table, went unchecked against the DNA. TRBV21-1 is recorded as a pseudogene. The CDR3 has 20 residues. CDR3 coding DNA: TGTGCCAGCAGCAAAGACATGCCCGAATTGGACAGATCTATGAACACTGAAGCTTTCTTT. Protein product: CASSKDMPELDRSMNTEAFF.

This clone showed up just once. The chain joins TRBV7-3 to TRBJ2-2; perhaps TRBD2 as D (5 bases). The CDR3 spans 16 residues. Deletions cut 5 bases from V and 0 bases from J, with 13 bases between. Germline V lookup: CDR1 SGHTA, CDR2 FQGTGA. CDR3 nucleotides: TGTGCCAGCAGCCAGGCGGGTCCCCCGAACACCGGGGAGCTGTTTTTT. Translation gives CASSQAGPPNTGELFF.

V gene TRBV14 combines with J gene TRBJ1-6; D uncertain. CDR1 and CDR2 (germline): SGHDN, FVKESK. CDR3 length: 13 amino acids. V shed 2 bases and J shed 7 bases, with 6 bases lying between them. The CDR3: CASSQILNSPLHF. The CDR3 region has the DNA TGTGCCAGCAGCCAAATTTTGAATTCACCCCTCCACTTT. The variable domain in full, with the rest retrieved from reference TRBV14 and TRBJ1-6, is EAGVTQFPSHSVIEKGQTVTLRCDPISGHDNLYWYRRVMGKEIKFLLHFVKESKQDESGMPNNRFLAERTGGTYSTLKVQPAELEDSGVYFCASSQILNSPLHFGNGTRLTVT.

The J gene is TRBJ1-1, the V gene TRBV30; D may be TRBD1 (5 bases). With 3 bases removed from V and 0 bases from J, the gap between germline ends came to 14 bases. There are 15 residues in the CDR3. Germline V gene sequence: CDR1 GTSNPN, CDR2 SVGIG (reference sequence). The CDR3 bases are TGTGCCTGGAGCTCCTCGGGACGTATGAACACTGAAGCTTTCTTT. It is translated as CAWSSSGRMNTEAFF.

The chain links TRBV30 to TRBJ2-6; TRBD1 agrees at 9 bases. The CDR3 is made up of 15 amino acids. The germline gives CDR1 GTSNPN, CDR2 SVGIG (reference sequence). Unmatched junction bases numbered 3, after V lost 3 bases and J lost 3 bases. The CDR3 nucleotides are TGTGCCTGGAGAACAGGGGGCGGTGGGGCCAACGTCCTGACTTTC. It is translated as CAWRTGGGGANVLTF.